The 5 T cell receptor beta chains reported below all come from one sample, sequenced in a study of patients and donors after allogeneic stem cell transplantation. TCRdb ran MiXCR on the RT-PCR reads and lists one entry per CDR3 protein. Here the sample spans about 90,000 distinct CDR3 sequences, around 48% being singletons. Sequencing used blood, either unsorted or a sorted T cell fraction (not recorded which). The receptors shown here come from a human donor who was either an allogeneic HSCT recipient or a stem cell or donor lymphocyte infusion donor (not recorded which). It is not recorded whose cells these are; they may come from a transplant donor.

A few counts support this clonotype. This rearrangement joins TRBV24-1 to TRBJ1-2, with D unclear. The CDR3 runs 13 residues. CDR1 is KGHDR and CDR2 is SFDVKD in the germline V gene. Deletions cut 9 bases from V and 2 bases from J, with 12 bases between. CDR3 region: CATSNSGNYGYTF. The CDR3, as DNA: TGTGCCACCTCTAACTCGGGGAACTATGGCTACACCTTC.

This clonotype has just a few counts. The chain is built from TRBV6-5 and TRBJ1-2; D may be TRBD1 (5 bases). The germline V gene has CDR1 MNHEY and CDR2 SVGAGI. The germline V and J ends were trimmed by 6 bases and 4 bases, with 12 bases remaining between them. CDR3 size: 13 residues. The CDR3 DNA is TGTGCCAGCAGAGCGGACACCGTCTATGGCTACACCTTC. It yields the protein CASRADTVYGYTF.

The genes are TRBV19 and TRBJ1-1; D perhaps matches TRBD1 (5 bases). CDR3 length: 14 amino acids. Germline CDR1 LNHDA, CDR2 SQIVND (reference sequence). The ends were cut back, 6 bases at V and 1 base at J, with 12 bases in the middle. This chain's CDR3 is CASRAGQRNTEAFF. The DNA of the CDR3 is TGTGCCAGTAGGGCAGGGCAAAGGAACACTGAAGCTTTCTTT.

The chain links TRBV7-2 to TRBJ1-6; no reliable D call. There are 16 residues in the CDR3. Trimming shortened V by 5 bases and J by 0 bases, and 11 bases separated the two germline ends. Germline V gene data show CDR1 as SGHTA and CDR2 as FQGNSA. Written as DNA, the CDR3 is TGTGCCAGCAGCACGGCCGCACTCTCCTATAATTCACCCCTCCACTTT. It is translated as CASSTAALSYNSPLHF.

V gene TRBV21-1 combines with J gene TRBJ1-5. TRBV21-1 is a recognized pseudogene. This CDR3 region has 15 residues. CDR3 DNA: TGTGCCAGCAGCAAAGGGAAGGGTTTTAATCAGCCCCAGCATTTT. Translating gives CASSKGKGFNQPQHF.